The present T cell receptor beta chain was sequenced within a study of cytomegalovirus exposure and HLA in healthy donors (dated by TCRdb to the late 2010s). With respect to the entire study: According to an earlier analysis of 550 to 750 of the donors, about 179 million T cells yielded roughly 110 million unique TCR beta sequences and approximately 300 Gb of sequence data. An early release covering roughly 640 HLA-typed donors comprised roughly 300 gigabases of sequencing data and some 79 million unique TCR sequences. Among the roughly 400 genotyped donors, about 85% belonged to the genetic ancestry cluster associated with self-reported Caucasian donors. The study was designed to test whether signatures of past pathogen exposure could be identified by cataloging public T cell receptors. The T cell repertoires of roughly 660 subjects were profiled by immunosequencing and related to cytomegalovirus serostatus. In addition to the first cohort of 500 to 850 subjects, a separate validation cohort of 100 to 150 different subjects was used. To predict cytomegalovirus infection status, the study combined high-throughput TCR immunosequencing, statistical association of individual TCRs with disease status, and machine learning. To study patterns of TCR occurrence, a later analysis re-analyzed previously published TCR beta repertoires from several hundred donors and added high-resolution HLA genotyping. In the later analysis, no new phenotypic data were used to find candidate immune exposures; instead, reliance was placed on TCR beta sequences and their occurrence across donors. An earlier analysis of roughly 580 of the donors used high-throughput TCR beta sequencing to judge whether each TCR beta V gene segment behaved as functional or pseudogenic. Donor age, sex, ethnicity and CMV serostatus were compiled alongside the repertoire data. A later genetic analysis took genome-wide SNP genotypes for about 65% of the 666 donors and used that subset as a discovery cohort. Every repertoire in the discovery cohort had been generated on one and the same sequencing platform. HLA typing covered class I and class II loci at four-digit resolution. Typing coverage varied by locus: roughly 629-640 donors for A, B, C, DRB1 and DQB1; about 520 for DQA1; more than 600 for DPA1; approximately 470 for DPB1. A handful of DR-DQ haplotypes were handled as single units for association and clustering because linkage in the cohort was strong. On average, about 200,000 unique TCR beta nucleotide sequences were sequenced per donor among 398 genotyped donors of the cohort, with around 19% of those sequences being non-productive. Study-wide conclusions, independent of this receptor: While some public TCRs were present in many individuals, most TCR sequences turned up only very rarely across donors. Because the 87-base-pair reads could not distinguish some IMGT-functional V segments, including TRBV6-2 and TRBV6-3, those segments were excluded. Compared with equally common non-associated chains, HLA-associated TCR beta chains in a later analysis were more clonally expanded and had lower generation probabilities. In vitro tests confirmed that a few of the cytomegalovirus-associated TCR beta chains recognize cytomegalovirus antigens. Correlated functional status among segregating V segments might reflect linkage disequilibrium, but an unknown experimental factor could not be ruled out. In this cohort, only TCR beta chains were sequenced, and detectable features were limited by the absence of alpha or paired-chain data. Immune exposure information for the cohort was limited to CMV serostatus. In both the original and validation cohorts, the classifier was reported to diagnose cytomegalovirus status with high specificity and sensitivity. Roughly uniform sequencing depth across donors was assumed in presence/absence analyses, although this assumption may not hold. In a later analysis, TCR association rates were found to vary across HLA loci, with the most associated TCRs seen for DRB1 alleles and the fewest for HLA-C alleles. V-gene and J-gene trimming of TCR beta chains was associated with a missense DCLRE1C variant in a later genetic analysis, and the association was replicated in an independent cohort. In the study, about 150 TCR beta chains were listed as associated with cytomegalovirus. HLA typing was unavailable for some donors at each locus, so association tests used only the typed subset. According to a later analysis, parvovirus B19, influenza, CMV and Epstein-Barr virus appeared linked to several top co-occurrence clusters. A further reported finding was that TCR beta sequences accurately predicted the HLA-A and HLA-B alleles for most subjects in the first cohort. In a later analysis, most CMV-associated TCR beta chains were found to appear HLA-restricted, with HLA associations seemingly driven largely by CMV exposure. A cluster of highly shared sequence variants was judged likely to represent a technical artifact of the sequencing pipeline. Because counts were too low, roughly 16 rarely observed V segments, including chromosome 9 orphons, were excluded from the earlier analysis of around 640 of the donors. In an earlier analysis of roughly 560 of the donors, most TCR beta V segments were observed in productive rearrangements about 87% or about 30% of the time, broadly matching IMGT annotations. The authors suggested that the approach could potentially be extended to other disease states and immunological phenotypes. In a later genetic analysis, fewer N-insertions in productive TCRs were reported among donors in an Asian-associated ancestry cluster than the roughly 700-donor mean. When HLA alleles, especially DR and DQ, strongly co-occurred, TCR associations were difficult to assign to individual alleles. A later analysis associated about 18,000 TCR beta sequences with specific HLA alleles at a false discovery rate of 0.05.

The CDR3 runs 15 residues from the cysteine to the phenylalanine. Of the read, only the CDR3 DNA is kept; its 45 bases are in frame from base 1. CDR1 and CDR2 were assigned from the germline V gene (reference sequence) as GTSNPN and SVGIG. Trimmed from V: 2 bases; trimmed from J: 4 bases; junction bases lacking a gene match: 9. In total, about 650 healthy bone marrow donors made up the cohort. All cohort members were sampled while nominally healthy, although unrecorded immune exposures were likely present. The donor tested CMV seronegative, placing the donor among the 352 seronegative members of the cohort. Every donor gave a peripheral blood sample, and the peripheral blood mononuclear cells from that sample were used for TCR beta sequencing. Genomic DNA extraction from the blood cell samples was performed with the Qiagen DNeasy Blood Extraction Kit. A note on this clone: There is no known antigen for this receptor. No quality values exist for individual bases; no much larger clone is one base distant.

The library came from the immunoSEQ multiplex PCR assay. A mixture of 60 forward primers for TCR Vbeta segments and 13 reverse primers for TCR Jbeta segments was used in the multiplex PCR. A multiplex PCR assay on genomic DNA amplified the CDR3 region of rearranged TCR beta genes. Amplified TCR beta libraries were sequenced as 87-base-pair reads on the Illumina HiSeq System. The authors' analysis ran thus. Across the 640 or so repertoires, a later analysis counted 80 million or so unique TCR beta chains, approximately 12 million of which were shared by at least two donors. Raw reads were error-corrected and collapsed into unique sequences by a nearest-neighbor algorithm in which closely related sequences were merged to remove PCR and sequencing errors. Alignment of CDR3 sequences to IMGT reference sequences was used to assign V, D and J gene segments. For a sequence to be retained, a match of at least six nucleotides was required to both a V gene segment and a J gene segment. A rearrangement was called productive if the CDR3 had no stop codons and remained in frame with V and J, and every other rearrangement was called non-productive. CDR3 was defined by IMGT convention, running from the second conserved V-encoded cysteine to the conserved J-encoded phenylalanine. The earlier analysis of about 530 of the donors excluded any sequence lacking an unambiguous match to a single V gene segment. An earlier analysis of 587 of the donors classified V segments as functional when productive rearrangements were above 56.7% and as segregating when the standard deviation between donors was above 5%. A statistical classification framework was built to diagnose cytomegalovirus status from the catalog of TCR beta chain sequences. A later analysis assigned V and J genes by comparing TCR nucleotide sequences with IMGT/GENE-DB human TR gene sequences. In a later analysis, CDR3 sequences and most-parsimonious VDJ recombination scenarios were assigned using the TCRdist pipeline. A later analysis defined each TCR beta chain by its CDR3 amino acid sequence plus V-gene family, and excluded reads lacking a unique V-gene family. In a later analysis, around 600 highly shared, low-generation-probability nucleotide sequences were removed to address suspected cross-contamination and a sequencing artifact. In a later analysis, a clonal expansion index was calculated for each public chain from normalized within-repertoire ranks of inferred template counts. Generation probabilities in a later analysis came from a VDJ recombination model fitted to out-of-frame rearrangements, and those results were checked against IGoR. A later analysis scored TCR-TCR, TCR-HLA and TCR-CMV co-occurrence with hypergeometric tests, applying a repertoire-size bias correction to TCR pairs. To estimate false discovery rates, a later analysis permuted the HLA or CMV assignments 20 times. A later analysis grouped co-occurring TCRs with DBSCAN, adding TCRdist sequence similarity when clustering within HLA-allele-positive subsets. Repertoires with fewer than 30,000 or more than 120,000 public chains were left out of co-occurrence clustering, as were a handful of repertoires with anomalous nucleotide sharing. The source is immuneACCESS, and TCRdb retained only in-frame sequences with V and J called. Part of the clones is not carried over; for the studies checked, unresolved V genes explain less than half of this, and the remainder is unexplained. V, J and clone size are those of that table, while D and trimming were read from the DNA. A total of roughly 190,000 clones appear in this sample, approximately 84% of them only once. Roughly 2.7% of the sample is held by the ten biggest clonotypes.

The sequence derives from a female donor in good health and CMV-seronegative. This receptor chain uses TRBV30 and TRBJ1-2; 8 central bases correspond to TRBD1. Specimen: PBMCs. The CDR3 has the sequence CAWSQGQGGGYGYTF. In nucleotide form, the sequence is TGTGCCTGGAGTCAAGGACAGGGCGGGGGCTATGGCTACACCTTC.